The clone carrying this T cell receptor (beta chain) occurred many times. What it binds is unknown. Amplified TCR beta CDR3 regions derived from RNA transcripts. HTBI primers drove first-round RT-PCR of the TCR CDR3. TCRdb processed the multiplex PCR reads anew with MiXCR; each CDR3 protein has one entry. This table holds around 720,000 distinct CDR3 sequences, over 35% found once. This sample is part of a study of T cells in Graves' hyperthyroidism and ophthalmopathy. Study outcomes and limitations: Ophthalmopathy could be told apart from stable hyperthyroidism with a 13 V-J model.

Uncontrolled infection, other autoimmune disease, pregnancy and lactation each barred patients from inclusion. Germline values: CDR1 DFQATT, CDR2 SNEGSKA (reference sequence). The CDR3 contains 16 residues. J is TRBJ2-7 and V is TRBV20-1; maybe TRBD2 (6 bases). The receptor comes from a woman in her thirties or forties with Graves' hyperthyroidism. Source material: blood. The CDR3 nucleotides are TGCAGCCATCGGAAAGCGGGCAAAGGGTTCGCCTACGAGCAGTACTTC. It is translated as CSHRKAGKGFAYEQYF.